This entry lists 25 T cell receptor beta chains sequenced from one sample in a study of cytomegalovirus exposure and HLA in healthy donors. PCR was performed using 60 Vbeta and 13 Jbeta primers. Profiling relied on immunoSEQ multiplex PCR, and the TCRdb table lists in-frame clones only, not all of them. The data contain around 87,000 clones, around 85% of them seen just once; the ten biggest clones take up around 1.2%. The sample comprised PBMCs. The receptors here all came from a girl aged 2-10 years in good health and CMV-seropositive.

This clone was counted between two and nine times. The CDR3 loop reads CASSLAHRAGEAFF. The CDR3 bases are TGCGCCAGCAGCTTGGCTCACAGGGCGGGCGAAGCTTTCTTT. The gene calls are TRBV5-1 and TRBJ1-1, with TRBD1 as a possible D gene (6 bases). Trimming left V 0 bases short and J 8 bases short, with 14 bases between. The CDR3 totals 14 residues. CDR1 is SGHRS, CDR2 YFSETQ, per germline.

A few counts support this clone. This chain connects TRBV6-6 to TRBJ1-1; no clear D. The CDR3 covers 13 residues. V lost 6 bases and J lost 4, with 12 bases in between. Germline V lookup: CDR1 MNHNY, CDR2 SVGAGI (reference sequence). The CDR3 sequence: CASSPTESTEAFF. CDR3 nucleotides: TGTGCCAGCAGCCCGACTGAGAGCACTGAAGCTTTCTTT.

The chain combines TRBV6-6 with TRBJ1-4; 8 bases are shared with TRBD1. The CDR3 loop spans 16 amino acids. Per germline, CDR1 MNHNY and CDR2 SVGAGI (reference sequence). J lost 8 bases, V lost 5 bases, and 13 bases had no gene match. The CDR3 DNA follows: TGTGCCAGCAGTCACAGACAGGGGAGTCTAGAGGAAAAACTGTTTTTT. Its translation: CASSHRQGSLEEKLFF.

The chain combines TRBV13 with TRBJ1-1, with D perhaps TRBD1 (5 bases). The CDR3 extends over 16 amino acids. Germline V CDR1 and CDR2: PRHDT, FYEKMQ (reference sequence). The germline V and J ends were trimmed by 2 bases and 1 base, with 14 bases remaining between them. In DNA, the CDR3 is TGTGCCAGCAGCTTATCCGGGGTGGGGGGGAACACTGAAGCTTTCTTT. Translated: CASSLSGVGGNTEAFF.

This clone showed up just once. The chain uses TRBV19 and TRBJ2-7; D gene uncertain. CDR1 and CDR2 from the germline V gene are LNHDA and SQIVND (reference sequence). V lost 3 bases and J lost 0, with 6 bases in between. This CDR3 has 13 amino acids. CDR3 sequence (DNA): TGTGCCAGTAGTATGAGTCTCTCCTACGAGCAGTACTTC. It is translated as CASSMSLSYEQYF.

In this sample, this clone turned up once. This chain connects TRBV27 to TRBJ1-5; TRBD1 aligns across 8 bases. The V gene's germline CDR1 is MNHEY and CDR2 SMNVEV (reference sequence). The length of the CDR3 is 17 residues. The V segment lost 0 bases and the J segment 3 bases; nucleotides outside the gene matches: 7. For the CDR3, the DNA is TGTGCCAGCAGTTTATCGGCAGGGGGCCTTTTCAATCAGCCCCAGCATTTT. The encoded protein is CASSLSAGGLFNQPQHF.

The rearrangement links TRBV28 to TRBJ1-1; D uncertain. V gave up 5 bases and J gave up 0 bases, with 10 bases separating them. CDR1 is MDHEN, CDR2 SYDVKM, per germline. This CDR3 comprises 14 residues. Written as DNA, the CDR3 is TGTGCCAGCAGTATTCGCGGTTTGAACACTGAAGCTTTCTTT. It encodes CASSIRGLNTEAFF.

This chain links TRBV7-8 with TRBJ2-5; no clear D gene. V was cut by 0 bases and J by 5 bases, with 10 bases left in between. CDR3 size: 14 residues. CDR1 SGHVS and CDR2 FQNEAQ come from the germline V gene. The CDR3 sequence: CASSLAQIFETQYF. The CDR3 nucleotides are TGTGCCAGCAGCTTAGCACAGATTTTTGAGACCCAGTACTTC.

This chain uses TRBV10-2 with TRBJ1-2, with TRBD1 matching 7 bases. Germline assignment: CDR1 WSHSY and CDR2 SAAADI. The junction had 8 bases not matched to a gene; V was cut back by 6 bases and J by 4 bases. This CDR3 is built from 14 residues. Here the CDR3 reads CASSEQGRAYGYTF. The DNA of the CDR3 is TGCGCCAGCAGCGAACAGGGGCGCGCCTATGGCTACACCTTC.

The genes are TRBV5-1 and TRBJ2-3; D gene ambiguous. The CDR3 has 15 amino acids. Germline assignment: CDR1 SGHRS and CDR2 YFSETQ. V was pared by 0 bases and J by 0 bases, with 8 bases between. The CDR3 region has the DNA TGCGCCAGCAGCTTGGATGCCAGTAGCACAGATACGCAGTATTTT. The encoded protein is CASSLDASSTDTQYF. Using reference TRBV5-1 and TRBJ2-3 for the parts outside the CDR3, the full variable domain is KAGVTQTPRYLIKTRGQQVTLSCSPISGHRSVSWYQQTPGQGLQFLFEYFSETQRNKGNFPGRFSGRQFSNSRSEMNVSTLELGDSALYLCASSLDASSTDTQYFGPGTRLTVL.

This chain connects TRBV9 to TRBJ2-1; 8 bases agree with TRBD2. Trimming removed 5 bases from V and 8 bases from J; junction bases left unmatched: 12. This CDR3 has 15 amino acids. Per the germline V gene, CDR1 is SGDLS and CDR2 is YYNGEE. CDR3 coding DNA: TGTGCCAGCAGGAACCCCGGGACTAGGGGGGATGAGCAGTTCTTC. Its translation is CASRNPGTRGDEQFF.

V usage is TRBV28 and J usage is TRBJ1-4; 8 bases fit TRBD1. This CDR3 is 15 amino acids long. V dropped 3 bases and J dropped 4; count of bases not matched to a gene: 4. CDR1 MDHEN and CDR2 SYDVKM come from the germline V gene. The CDR3 sequence is CASSFWGQDNEKLFF. The CDR3 region has the DNA TGTGCCAGCAGTTTTTGGGGACAGGATAATGAAAAACTGTTTTTT.

The chain employs TRBV5-1 and TRBJ2-2; 10 bases are shared with TRBD2. V was pared by 4 bases and J by 1 base, with 7 bases of the junction left unmatched. Looked up from germline, CDR1 is SGHRS and CDR2 is YFSETQ. This CDR3 has 17 amino acids. The chain's CDR3 is CASSNTRTSGNTGELFF. The CDR3 region has the DNA TGCGCCAGCAGCAACACCCGGACTAGCGGGAACACCGGGGAGCTGTTTTTT.

The chain recombines TRBV9 with TRBJ1-2; D call uncertain. Germline loops: CDR1 SGDLS, CDR2 YYNGEE. The CDR3 is 14 amino acids. V lost 0 bases to trimming and J lost 7 bases, with 13 bases between them. In DNA, the CDR3 is TGTGCCAGCAGCGTAGAGCGCGGCCTGGGTGGCTACACCTTC. This sequence encodes CASSVERGLGGYTF. Variable domain in full (rest from reference TRBV9 and TRBJ1-2): DSGVTQTPKHLITATGQRVTLRCSPRSGDLSVYWYQQSLDQGLQFLIQYYNGEERAKGNILERFSAQQFPDLHSELNLSSLELGDSALYFCASSVERGLGGYTFGSGTRLTVV.

This sequence joins TRBV6-6 and TRBJ2-7, with D possibly TRBD2 on 5 matching bases. Germline V gives CDR1 MNHNY, CDR2 SVGAGI (reference sequence). V lost 6 bases and J lost 3, with 12 bases in between. The CDR3 is 13 residues long. CDR3 in amino acids: CASSRDGNYEQYF. The CDR3, as DNA: TGTGCCAGCAGCCGAGACGGGAACTACGAGCAGTACTTC.

This CDR3 reads CASSLSLGVFTDTQYF. The CDR3 region has the DNA TGTGCCAGCAGTTTATCGCTAGGGGTCTTCACAGATACGCAGTATTTT. The V and J genes are TRBV27 and TRBJ2-3; D might be TRBD1 (5 bases). Per the germline V gene, CDR1 is MNHEY and CDR2 is SMNVEV (reference sequence). The CDR3 extends over 16 amino acids. V was cut by 0 bases and J by 2 bases, with 12 bases left in between.

CDR3 region: CASSHGASGSGGELFF. The CDR3, as DNA: TGTGCCAGTAGTCATGGAGCTAGCGGGAGCGGCGGGGAGCTGTTTTTT. The rearrangement uses TRBV19 and TRBJ2-2; 10 bases align to TRBD2. The CDR3 covers 16 residues. The germline gives CDR1 LNHDA, CDR2 SQIVND (reference sequence). The ends lost 5 bases at V and 7 bases at J; junction bases unmatched: 10.

The CDR3 sequence: CASSLNGLAGDTQYF. Here the CDR3 DNA reads TGTGCCAGCAGCTTAAATGGACTAGCGGGAGATACGCAGTATTTT. V is TRBV7-8 and J is TRBJ2-3; 11 bases are a match to TRBD2. Unmatched junction bases numbered 3, after V lost 2 bases and J lost 5 bases. Germline-derived CDR1 and CDR2 are SGHVS and FQNEAQ. The length of the CDR3 is 15 residues. Using reference TRBV7-8 and TRBJ2-3 for the parts outside the CDR3, the full variable domain is GAGVSQSPRYKVAKRGQDVALRCDPISGHVSLFWYQQALGQGPEFLTYFQNEAQLDKSGLPSDRFFAERPEGSVSTLKIQRTQQEDSAVYLCASSLNGLAGDTQYFGPGTRLTVL.

The rearrangement links TRBV6-5 to TRBJ2-7; the D gene is possibly TRBD1 (5 bases). CDR1 and CDR2 (germline): MNHEY, SVGAGI. This CDR3 contains 16 residues. V lost 0 bases and J 2 bases, leaving 14 bases between the germline ends. Here the CDR3 DNA reads TGTGCCAGCAGTTACTCTCCCGGAGTAGGGGCCTACGAGCAGTACTTC. Its translation is CASSYSPGVGAYEQYF.

The sample holds a few counts of this clone. This chain connects TRBV27 to TRBJ2-5; 10 bases agree with TRBD1. There are 13 residues in the CDR3. Trimming cost V 6 bases and J 2 bases; bases outside gene matches: 0. Per germline, CDR1 MNHEY and CDR2 SMNVEV (reference sequence). The CDR3 sequence is CASRGQGQETQYF. CDR3 bases: TGTGCCAGCAGGGGACAGGGGCAAGAGACCCAGTACTTC.

This chain connects TRBV19 to TRBJ1-2; D uncertain. This CDR3 spans 11 amino acids. V dropped 6 bases and J dropped 6 bases, with 8 bases sitting between them. Germline CDR1 LNHDA, CDR2 SQIVND (reference sequence). The CDR3, as DNA: TGTGCCAGTAGCCGAGACAATGGCTACACCTTC. It yields the protein CASSRDNGYTF.

The V gene is TRBV30, the J gene TRBJ2-5; 11 bases agree with TRBD2. This CDR3 is built from 15 residues. V gave up 0 bases and J gave up 5 bases; unmatched junction bases: 5. Germline V gene lookup returns CDR1 GTSNPN and CDR2 SVGIG (reference sequence). The CDR3 sequence: CAWSVGTSGWETQYF. CDR3 coding DNA: TGTGCCTGGAGTGTAGGGACTAGCGGCTGGGAGACCCAGTACTTC.

The V gene is TRBV5-4, the J gene TRBJ2-3; 10 positions agree with TRBD2. The CDR3 consists of 16 residues. The V segment lost 0 bases and the J segment 4 bases; nucleotides outside the gene matches: 5. From germline, CDR1 is SGHNT and CDR2 YYREEE (reference sequence). The CDR3: CASSLESAGGPDTQYF. CDR3 DNA sequence: TGTGCCAGCAGCTTGGAATCAGCGGGAGGGCCAGATACGCAGTATTTT.

This clone showed up just a few times. The chain uses TRBV27 and TRBJ2-1, with 7 bases lining up with TRBD2. CDR3 length equals 12 residues. V dropped 1 base and J dropped 12; count of bases not matched to a gene: 3. The germline V gene has CDR1 MNHEY and CDR2 SMNVEV (reference sequence). CDR3: CASSLWGRGQFF. In DNA form, the CDR3 reads TGTGCCAGCAGTTTATGGGGGAGGGGGCAGTTCTTC.

The chain is built from TRBV19 and TRBJ2-1; 8 nucleotides agree with TRBD2. Germline V gene data show CDR1 as LNHDA and CDR2 as SQIVND (reference sequence). Trimming took 4 bases from V and 6 from J; bases not matched to a gene: 2. The length of the CDR3 is 13 residues. DNA of the CDR3: TGTGCCAGTAGTAACCTAGCGGGCAATGAGCAGTTCTTC. Amino acid sequence: CASSNLAGNEQFF.